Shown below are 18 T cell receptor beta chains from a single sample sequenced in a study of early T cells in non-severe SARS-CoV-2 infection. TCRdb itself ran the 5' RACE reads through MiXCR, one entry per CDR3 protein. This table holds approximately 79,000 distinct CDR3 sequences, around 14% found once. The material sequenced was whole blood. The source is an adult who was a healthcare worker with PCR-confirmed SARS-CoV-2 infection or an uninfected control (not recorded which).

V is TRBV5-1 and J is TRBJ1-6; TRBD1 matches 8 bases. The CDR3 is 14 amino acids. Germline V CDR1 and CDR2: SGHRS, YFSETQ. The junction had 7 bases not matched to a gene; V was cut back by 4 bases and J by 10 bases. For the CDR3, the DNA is TGCGCCAGCAGCGGCGGGACAGGTGAATCACCCCTCCACTTT. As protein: CASSGGTGESPLHF.

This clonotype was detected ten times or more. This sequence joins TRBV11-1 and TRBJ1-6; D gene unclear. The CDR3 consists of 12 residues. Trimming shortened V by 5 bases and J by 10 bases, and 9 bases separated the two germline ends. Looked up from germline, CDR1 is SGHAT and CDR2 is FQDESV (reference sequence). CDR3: CASSLARSPLHF. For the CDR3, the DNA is TGTGCCAGCAGCCTGGCCCGGTCACCCCTCCACTTT.

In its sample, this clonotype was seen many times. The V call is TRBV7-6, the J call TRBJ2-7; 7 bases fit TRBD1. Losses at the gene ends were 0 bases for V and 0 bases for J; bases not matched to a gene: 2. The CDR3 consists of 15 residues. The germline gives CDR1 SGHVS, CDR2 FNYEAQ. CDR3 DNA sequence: TGTGCCAGCAGCTTAGCGGACAGGAGCTCCTACGAGCAGTACTTC. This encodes CASSLADRSSYEQYF.

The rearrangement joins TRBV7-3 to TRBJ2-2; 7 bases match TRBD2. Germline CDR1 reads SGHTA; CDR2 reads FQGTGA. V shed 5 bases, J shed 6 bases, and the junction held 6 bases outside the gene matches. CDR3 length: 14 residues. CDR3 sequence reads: CASSPPGGSGELFF. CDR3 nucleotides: TGTGCCAGCAGCCCCCCCGGGGGGTCCGGGGAGCTGTTTTTT.

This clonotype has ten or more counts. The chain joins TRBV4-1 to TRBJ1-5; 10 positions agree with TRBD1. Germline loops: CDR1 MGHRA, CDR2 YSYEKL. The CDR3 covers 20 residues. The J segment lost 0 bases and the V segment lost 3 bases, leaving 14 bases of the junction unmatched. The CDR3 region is CASSHLPAGQGGPSNQPQHF. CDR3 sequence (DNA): TGCGCCAGCAGCCATTTACCTGCCGGACAGGGGGGCCCTAGCAATCAGCCCCAGCATTTT.

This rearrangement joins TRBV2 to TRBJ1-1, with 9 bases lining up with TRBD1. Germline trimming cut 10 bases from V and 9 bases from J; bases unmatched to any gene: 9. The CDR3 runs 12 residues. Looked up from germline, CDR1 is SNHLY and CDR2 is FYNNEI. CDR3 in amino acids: CANGGQGGKAFF. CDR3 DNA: TGTGCCAATGGGGGACAGGGCGGAAAAGCTTTCTTT. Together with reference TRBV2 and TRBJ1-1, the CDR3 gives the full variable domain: EPEVTQTPSHQVTQMGQEVILRCVPISNHLYFYWYRQILGQKVEFLVSFYNNEISEKSEIFDDQFSVERPDGSNFTLKIRSTKLEDSAMYFCANGGQGGKAFFGQGTRLTVV.

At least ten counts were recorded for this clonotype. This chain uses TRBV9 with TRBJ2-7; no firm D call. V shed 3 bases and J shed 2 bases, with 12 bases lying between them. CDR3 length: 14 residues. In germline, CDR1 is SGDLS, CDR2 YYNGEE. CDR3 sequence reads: CASSGYLSPYEQYF. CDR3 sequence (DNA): TGTGCCAGCAGCGGGTACCTGAGCCCCTACGAGCAGTACTTC. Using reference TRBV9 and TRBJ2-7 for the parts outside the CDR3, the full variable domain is DSGVTQTPKHLITATGQRVTLRCSPRSGDLSVYWYQQSLDQGLQFLIQYYNGEERAKGNILERFSAQQFPDLHSELNLSSLELGDSALYFCASSGYLSPYEQYFGPGTRLTVT.

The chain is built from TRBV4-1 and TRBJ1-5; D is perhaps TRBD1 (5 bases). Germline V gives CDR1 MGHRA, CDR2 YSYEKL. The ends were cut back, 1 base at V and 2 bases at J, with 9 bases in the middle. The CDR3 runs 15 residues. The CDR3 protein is CASSQGRAGNQPQHF. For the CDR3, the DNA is TGCGCCAGCAGCCAAGGCAGGGCTGGCAATCAGCCCCAGCATTTT.

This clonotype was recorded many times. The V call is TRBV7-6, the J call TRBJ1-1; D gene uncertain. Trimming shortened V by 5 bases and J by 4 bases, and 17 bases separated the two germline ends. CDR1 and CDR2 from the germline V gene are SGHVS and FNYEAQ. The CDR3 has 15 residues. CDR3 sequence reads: CASSPDSIRGTEAFF. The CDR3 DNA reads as TGTGCCAGCAGCCCAGACTCGATTCGAGGCACTGAAGCTTTCTTT. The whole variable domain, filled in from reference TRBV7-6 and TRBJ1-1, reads GAGVSQSPRYKVTKRGQDVALRCDPISGHVSLYWYRQALGQGPEFLTYFNYEAQQDKSGLPNDRFSAERPEGSISTLTIQRTEQRDSAMYRCASSPDSIRGTEAFFGQGTRLTVV.

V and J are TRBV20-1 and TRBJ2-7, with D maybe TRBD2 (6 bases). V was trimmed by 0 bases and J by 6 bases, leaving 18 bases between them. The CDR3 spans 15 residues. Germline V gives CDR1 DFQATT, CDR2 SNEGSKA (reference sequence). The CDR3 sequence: CSARDGSRGVREQYF. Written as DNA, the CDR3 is TGCAGTGCTAGAGATGGGAGTCGCGGGGTTCGCGAGCAGTACTTC.

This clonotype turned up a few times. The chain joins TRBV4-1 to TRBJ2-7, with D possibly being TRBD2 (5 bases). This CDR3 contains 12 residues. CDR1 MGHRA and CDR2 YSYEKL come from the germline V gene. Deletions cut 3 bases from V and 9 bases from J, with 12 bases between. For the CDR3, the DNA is TGCGCCAGCAGCCAGGGTCGAGGGTTGCAGTACTTC. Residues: CASSQGRGLQYF.

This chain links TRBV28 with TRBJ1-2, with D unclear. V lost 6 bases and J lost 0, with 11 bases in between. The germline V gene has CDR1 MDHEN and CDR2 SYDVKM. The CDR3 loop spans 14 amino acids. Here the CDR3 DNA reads TGTGCCAGCAGCTCAAAGCCTGCTAACTATGGCTACACCTTC. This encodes CASSSKPANYGYTF.

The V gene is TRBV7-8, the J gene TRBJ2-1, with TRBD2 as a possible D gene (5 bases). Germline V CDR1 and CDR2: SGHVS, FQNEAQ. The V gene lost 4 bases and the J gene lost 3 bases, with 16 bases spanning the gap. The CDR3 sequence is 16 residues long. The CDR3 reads CASSSLRTLHYNEQFF. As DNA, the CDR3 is TGTGCCAGCAGCTCCCTGAGGACTCTTCACTACAATGAGCAGTTCTTC.

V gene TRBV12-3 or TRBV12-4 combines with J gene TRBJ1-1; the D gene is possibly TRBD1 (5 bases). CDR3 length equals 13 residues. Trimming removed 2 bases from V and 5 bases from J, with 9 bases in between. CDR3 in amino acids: CASSLRGETEAFF. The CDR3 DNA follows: TGTGCCAGCAGTTTAAGGGGAGAGACTGAAGCTTTCTTT.

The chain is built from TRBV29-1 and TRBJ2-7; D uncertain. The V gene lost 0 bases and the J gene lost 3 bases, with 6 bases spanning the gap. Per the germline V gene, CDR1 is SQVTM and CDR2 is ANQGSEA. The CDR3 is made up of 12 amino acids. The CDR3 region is CSVEDTYYEQYF. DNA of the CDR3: TGCAGCGTTGAAGACACTTACTACGAGCAGTACTTC.

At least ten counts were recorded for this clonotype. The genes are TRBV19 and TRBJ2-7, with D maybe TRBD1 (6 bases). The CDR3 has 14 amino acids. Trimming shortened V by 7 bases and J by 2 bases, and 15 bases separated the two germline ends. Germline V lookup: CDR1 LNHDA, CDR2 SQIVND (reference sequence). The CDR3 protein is CASTPGDIAYEQYF. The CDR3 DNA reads TGTGCCAGTACTCCCGGGGACATTGCCTACGAGCAGTACTTC.

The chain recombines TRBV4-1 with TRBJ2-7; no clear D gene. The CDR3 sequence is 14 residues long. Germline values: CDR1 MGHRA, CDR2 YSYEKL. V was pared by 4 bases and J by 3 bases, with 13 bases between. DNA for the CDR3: TGCGCCAGCAGCCGCGAACTGGAGCTCTACGAGCAGTACTTC. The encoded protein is CASSRELELYEQYF.

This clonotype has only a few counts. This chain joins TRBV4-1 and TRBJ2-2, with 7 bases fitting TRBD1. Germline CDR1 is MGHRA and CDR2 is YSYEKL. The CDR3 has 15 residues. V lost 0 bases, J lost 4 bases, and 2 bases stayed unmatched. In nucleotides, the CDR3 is TGCGCCAGCAGCCAAGAAAGGGGGCCCACCGGGGAGCTGTTTTTT. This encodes CASSQERGPTGELFF.